These 10 T cell receptor beta chains were sequenced from one sample in a study of monozygotic twins with inflammatory bowel disease. From its re-call of the 5' RACE reads, TCRdb lists each CDR3 protein once, without DNA. The listing contains roughly 140,000 distinct CDR3 sequences. The specimen sequenced was blood. These receptors all come from a human donor with ulcerative colitis or Crohn's disease, or a healthy co-twin of an affected twin (not recorded which).

The genes are TRBV10-3 and TRBJ1-2; TCRdb reports TRBD1, a call that lacks DNA to check it against. Germline CDR1 is ENHRY and CDR2 is SYGVKD. This CDR3 region has 16 residues. CDR3 sequence: CAISEGTGATNYGYTF.

The CDR3 spells CASSPNVPGQGALWRTIYF. The V and J genes are TRBV27 and TRBJ1-3; without DNA, the TCRdb call of TRBD1 cannot be checked. Germline CDR1 is MNHEY and CDR2 is SMNVEV (reference sequence). The CDR3 covers 19 residues.

The genes are TRBV4-2 and TRBJ2-7; without DNA, the TCRdb call of TRBD1 cannot be checked. This CDR3 has 14 amino acids. Germline CDR1 LGHNA, CDR2 YNFKEQ. Here the CDR3 reads CASSHLRQGYEQYF.

The rearrangement links TRBV5-1 to TRBJ2-7; TCRdb reports TRBD1, a call that lacks DNA to check it against. The germline gives CDR1 SGHRS, CDR2 YFSETQ. The CDR3 has 17 amino acids. CDR3 protein: CASSFADRARSSYEQYF. The complete variable domain, with remaining parts taken from reference TRBV5-1 and TRBJ2-7, reads KAGVTQTPRYLIKTRGQQVTLSCSPISGHRSVSWYQQTPGQGLQFLFEYFSETQRNKGNFPGRFSGRQFSNSRSEMNVSTLELGDSALYLCASSFADRARSSYEQYFGPGTRLTVT.

The J gene is TRBJ2-7, the V gene TRBV4-3; TCRdb outputs TRBD1, but without DNA this stays unchecked. CDR3 size: 16 residues. The germline gives CDR1 LGHNA, CDR2 YSLEER. CDR3 sequence: CASSLYWTGSSYEQYF.

The chain employs TRBV6-1 and TRBJ2-3. Per germline, CDR1 MNHNS and CDR2 SASEGT. This CDR3 is 16 amino acids long. CDR3 sequence: CASSHGRKQSTDTQYF.

The V and J genes are TRBV7-2 and TRBJ2-3; lacking DNA, the TRBD1 call made by TCRdb goes unchecked. The germline V gene encodes CDR1 SGHTA and CDR2 FQGNSA. The CDR3 runs to 14 residues. The CDR3: CASSLGTGLSTQYF.

V is TRBV30 and J is TRBJ2-7; absent DNA, TCRdb's TRBD1 call cannot be checked. The length of the CDR3 is 13 residues. Germline V CDR1 and CDR2: GTSNPN, SVGIG (reference sequence). Here the CDR3 reads CASSTGTGPEQYF.

The chain combines TRBV20-1 with TRBJ1-1. The CDR3 extends over 13 amino acids. In germline, CDR1 is DFQATT, CDR2 SNEGSKA (reference sequence). The CDR3 is CSGYPSRTTEAFF.

J is TRBJ2-2 and V is TRBV29-1. The CDR3 length is 11 residues. CDR1 is SQVTM, CDR2 ANQGSEA, per germline. Here the CDR3 reads CSVVVTGELFF.